Presented here are 5 T cell receptor beta chains from one specimen sequenced in a study of T cells after posttransplantation cyclophosphamide. Sequencing was performed with immunoSEQ multiplex PCR; in TCRdb, only in-frame clones are kept and a portion is missing. This sample carries roughly 35,000 clones, none of them present only once. Sequenced input: PBMCs. These receptors were collected from a girl aged 10-17 years in good health, CMV-negative, and a related stem cell transplant donor.

J is TRBJ1-6 and V is TRBV6-1, with TRBD1 matching 8 bases. Germline-derived CDR1 and CDR2 are MNHNS and SASEGT. Unmatched junction bases numbered 2, after V lost 0 bases and J lost 7 bases. The CDR3 totals 15 residues. In DNA form, the CDR3 reads TGTGCCAGCAGTGAAGCGAGACAGGGGAATTCACCCCTCCACTTT. The encoded protein is CASSEARQGNSPLHF.

CDR3 amino acids: CASSLANGAIGELFF. The CDR3 DNA is TGCGCCAGCAGCTTGGCCAATGGGGCGATCGGGGAGCTGTTTTTT. J is TRBJ2-2 and V is TRBV5-1, with D maybe TRBD1 (5 bases). V lost 0 bases and J 7 bases, leaving 13 bases between the germline ends. Germline values: CDR1 SGHRS, CDR2 YFSETQ. This CDR3 has 15 amino acids. The full variable domain, with the rest looked up from reference TRBV5-1 and TRBJ2-2, is KAGVTQTPRYLIKTRGQQVTLSCSPISGHRSVSWYQQTPGQGLQFLFEYFSETQRNKGNFPGRFSGRQFSNSRSEMNVSTLELGDSALYLCASSLANGAIGELFFGEGSRLTVL.

The genes are TRBV19 and TRBJ2-2, with a possible D match to TRBD1 (5 bases). The CDR3 length is 14 residues. The germline CDR1 and CDR2 sequences are LNHDA and SQIVND (reference sequence). Trimming stripped 6 bases from V and 2 bases from J, with 10 bases between. This CDR3 reads CASRGWGNTGELFF. For the CDR3, the DNA is TGTGCCAGTAGGGGCTGGGGCAACACCGGGGAGCTGTTTTTT.

This clone showed up just a few times. The rearrangement joins TRBV13 to TRBJ1-2; unclear D gene. This CDR3 contains 15 residues. Per the germline V gene, CDR1 is PRHDT and CDR2 is FYEKMQ (reference sequence). V gave up 5 bases and J gave up 4 bases, with 17 bases separating them. In nucleotides, the CDR3 is TGTGCCAGCAGCGCCCATTCCGGGATCTTCTATGGCTACACCTTC. Translating gives CASSAHSGIFYGYTF. Supplemented by reference TRBV13 and TRBJ1-2, the full variable domain reads AAGVIQSPRHLIKEKRETATLKCYPIPRHDTVYWYQQGPGQDPQFLISFYEKMQSDKGSIPDRFSAQQFSDYHSELNMSSLELGDSALYFCASSAHSGIFYGYTFGSGTRLTVV.

This clone was counted many times. The rearrangement uses TRBV7-8 and TRBJ2-1; tentatively, D is TRBD1 (5 bases). Germline assignment: CDR1 SGHVS and CDR2 FQNEAQ. The CDR3 totals 14 residues. V was cut by 5 bases and J by 5 bases, with 13 bases left in between. CDR3 loop: CASSPKDTHNEQFF. The CDR3 nucleotides read TGTGCCAGCAGCCCCAAGGACACTCACAATGAGCAGTTCTTC.